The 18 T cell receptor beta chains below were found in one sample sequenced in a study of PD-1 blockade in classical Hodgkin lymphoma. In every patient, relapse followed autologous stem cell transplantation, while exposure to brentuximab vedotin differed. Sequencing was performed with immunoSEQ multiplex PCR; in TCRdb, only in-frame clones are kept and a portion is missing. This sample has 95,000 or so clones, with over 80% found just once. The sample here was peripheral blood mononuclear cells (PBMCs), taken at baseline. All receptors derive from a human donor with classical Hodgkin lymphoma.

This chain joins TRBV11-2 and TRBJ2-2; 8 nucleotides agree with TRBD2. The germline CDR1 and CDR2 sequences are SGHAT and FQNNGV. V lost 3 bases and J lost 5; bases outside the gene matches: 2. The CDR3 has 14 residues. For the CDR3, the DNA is TGTGCCAGCAGCTTTGAGCGGGGGACCGGGGAGCTGTTTTTT. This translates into CASSFERGTGELFF.

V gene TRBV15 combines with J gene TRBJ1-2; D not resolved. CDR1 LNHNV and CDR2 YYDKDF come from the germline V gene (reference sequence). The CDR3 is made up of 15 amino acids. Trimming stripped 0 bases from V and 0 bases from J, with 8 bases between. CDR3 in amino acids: CATSRDARANYGYTF. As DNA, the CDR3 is TGTGCCACCAGCAGAGATGCCCGCGCTAACTATGGCTACACCTTC.

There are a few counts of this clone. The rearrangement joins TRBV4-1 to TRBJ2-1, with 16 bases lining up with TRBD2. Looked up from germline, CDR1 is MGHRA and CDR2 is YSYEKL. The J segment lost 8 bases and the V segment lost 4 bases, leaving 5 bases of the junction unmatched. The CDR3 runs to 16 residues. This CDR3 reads CASSLSGLAGGDEQFF. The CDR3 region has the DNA TGCGCCAGCAGCCTATCGGGACTAGCGGGAGGGGATGAGCAGTTCTTC.

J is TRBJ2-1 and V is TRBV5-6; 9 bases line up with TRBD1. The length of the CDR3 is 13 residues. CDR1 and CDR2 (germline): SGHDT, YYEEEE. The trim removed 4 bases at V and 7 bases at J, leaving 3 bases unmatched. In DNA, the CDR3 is TGTGCCAGCAGCCGGACAGGGGTAAATGAGCAGTTCTTC. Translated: CASSRTGVNEQFF. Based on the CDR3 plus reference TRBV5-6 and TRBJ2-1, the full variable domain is DAGVTQSPTHLIKTRGQQVTLRCSPKSGHDTVSWYQQALGQGPQFIFQYYEEEERQRGNFPDRFSGHQFPNYSSELNVNALLLGDSALYLCASSRTGVNEQFFGPGTRLTVL.

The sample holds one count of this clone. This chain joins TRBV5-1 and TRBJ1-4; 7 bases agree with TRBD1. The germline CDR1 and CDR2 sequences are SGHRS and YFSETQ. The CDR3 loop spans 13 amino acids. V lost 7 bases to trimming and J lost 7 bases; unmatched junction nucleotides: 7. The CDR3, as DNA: TGCGCCAGCTCGAGACAGGGTGGTGAAAAACTGTTTTTT. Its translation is CASSRQGGEKLFF.

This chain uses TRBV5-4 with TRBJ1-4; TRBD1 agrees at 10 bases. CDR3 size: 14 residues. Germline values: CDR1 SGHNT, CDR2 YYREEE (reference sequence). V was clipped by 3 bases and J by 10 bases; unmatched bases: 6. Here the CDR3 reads CASSSRQGAGKLFF. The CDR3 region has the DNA TGTGCCAGCAGCTCTCGACAGGGGGCAGGAAAACTGTTTTTT. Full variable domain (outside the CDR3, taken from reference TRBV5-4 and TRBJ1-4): ETGVTQSPTHLIKTRGQQVTLRCSSQSGHNTVSWYQQALGQGPQFIFQYYREEENGRGNFPPRFSGLQFPNYSSELNVNALELDDSALYLCASSSRQGAGKLFFGSGTQLSVL.

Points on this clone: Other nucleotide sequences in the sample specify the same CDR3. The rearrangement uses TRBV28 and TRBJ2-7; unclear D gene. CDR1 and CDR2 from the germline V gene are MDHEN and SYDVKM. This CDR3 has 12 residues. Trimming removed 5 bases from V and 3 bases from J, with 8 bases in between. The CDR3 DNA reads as TGTGCCAGCAGTAGGCGGATCTACGAGCAGTACTTC. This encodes CASSRRIYEQYF.

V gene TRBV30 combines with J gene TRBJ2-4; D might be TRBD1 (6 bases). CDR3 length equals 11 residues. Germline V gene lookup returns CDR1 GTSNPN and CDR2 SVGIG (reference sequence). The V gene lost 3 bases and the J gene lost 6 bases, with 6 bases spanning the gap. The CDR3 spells CAWRDRNIQYF. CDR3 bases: TGTGCCTGGAGGGACAGAAACATTCAGTACTTC.

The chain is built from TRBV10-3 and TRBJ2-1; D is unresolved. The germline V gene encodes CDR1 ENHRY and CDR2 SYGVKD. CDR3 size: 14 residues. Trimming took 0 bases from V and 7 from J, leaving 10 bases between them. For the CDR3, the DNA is TGTGCCATCAGTGAGTCGTTTTTGGAGAATGAGCAGTTCTTC. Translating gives CAISESFLENEQFF.

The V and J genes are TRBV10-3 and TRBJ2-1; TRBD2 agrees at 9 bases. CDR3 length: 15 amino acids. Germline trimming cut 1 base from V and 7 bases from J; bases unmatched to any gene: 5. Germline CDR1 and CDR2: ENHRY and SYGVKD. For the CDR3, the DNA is TGTGCCATCAGTGAGTTTAGCGGGAGTACAAATGAGCAGTTCTTC. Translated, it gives CAISEFSGSTNEQFF.

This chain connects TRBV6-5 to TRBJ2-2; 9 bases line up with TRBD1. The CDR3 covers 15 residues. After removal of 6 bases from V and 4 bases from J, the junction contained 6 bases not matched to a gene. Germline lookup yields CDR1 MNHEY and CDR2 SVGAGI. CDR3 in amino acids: CASSRTGVATGELFF. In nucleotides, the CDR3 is TGTGCCAGCAGCCGGACAGGGGTCGCCACCGGGGAGCTGTTTTTT.

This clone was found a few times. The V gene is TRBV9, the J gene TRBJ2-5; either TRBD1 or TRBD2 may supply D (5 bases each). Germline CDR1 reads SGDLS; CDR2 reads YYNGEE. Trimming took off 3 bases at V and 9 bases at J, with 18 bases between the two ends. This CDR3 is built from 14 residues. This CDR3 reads CASSAGLSQGAQYF. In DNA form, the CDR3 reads TGTGCCAGCAGCGCAGGACTGAGCCAAGGGGCCCAGTACTTC.

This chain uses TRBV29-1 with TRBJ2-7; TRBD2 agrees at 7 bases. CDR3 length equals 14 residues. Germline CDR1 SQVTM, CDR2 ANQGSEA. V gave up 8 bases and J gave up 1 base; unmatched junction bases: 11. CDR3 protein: CSFTRGGSSYEQYF. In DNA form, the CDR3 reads TGCAGCTTTACTAGGGGCGGGAGTTCCTACGAGCAGTACTTC.

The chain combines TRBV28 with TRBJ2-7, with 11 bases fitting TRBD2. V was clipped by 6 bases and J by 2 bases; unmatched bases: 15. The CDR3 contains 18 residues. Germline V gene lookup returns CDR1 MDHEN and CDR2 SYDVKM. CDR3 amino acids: CASSREWLAGGRPYEQYF. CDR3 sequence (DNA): TGTGCCAGCAGCCGGGAATGGCTAGCGGGAGGTCGCCCCTACGAGCAGTACTTC. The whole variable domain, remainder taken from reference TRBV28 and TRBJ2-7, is DVKVTQSSRYLVKRTGEKVFLECVQDMDHENMFWYRQDPGLGLRLIYFSYDVKMKEKGDIPEGYSVSREKKERFSLILESASTNQTSMYLCASSREWLAGGRPYEQYFGPGTRLTVT.

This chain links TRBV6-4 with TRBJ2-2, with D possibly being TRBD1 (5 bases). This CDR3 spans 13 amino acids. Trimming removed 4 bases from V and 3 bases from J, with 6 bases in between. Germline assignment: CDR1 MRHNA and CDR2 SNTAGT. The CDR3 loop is CASSGRDTGELFF. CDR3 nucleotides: TGTGCCAGCAGTGGCAGGGACACCGGGGAGCTGTTTTTT.

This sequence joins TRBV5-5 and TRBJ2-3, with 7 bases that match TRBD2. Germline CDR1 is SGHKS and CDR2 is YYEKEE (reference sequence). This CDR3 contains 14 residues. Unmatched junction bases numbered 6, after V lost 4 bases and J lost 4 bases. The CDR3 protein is CASSQGLVADTQYF. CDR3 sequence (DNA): TGTGCCAGCAGCCAAGGACTAGTGGCAGATACGCAGTATTTT.

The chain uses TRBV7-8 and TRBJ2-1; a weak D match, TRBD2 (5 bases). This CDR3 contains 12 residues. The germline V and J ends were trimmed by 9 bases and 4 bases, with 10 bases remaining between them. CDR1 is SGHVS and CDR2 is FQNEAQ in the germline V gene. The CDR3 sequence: CASSLVYNEQFF. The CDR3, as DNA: TGTGCCAGTTCACTAGTTTACAATGAGCAGTTCTTC.

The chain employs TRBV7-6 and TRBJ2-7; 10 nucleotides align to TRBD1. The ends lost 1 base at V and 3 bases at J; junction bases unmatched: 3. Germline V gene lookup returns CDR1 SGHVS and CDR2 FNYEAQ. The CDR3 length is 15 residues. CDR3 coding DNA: TGTGCCAGCAGCTTAGTGGGACAGGGGTACTACGAGCAGTACTTC. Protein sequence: CASSLVGQGYYEQYF.